This T cell receptor beta chain stems from a study of cytomegalovirus exposure and HLA in healthy donors. Primers for the PCR totalled 60 Vbeta and 13 Jbeta. Measured with immunoSEQ multiplex PCR; TCRdb has only the in-frame clones, and not every one. The sample yields 130,000 to 150,000 clones, about four fifths seen once. The V and J ends lost 4 bases and 1 base respectively, with 14 bases between them. From germline, CDR1 is SGHRS and CDR2 YFSETQ. The CDR3 spans 15 residues. Sequencing input: PBMCs. The TCR originated in a man in his forties in good health and CMV-seropositive. The genes are TRBV5-1 and TRBJ2-5; no firm D call. The chain's CDR3 is CASSIQFFPQETQYF. For the CDR3, the DNA is TGCGCCAGCAGCATCCAGTTTTTTCCCCAAGAGACCCAGTACTTC.